This entry is about one TCR beta chain. The sample is drawn from a study of blood T cell repertoires in COVID-19. Original handling: How many nucleated cells were present was estimated from reference gene primer amplification. The method was immunoSEQ multiplex PCR; TCRdb's version includes in-frame clones alone and lacks a portion of them. D and trimming were read from the DNA, whereas the V and J calls and clone size are those reported in that table. The table has a few hundred thousand clones, under 90% seen once; the top ten hold approximately 10%. The sample consisted of peripheral blood. The source of this sequence is a woman of 80 years or more with COVID-19, enrolled during active disease.

In DNA, the CDR3 is TGTGCCAGCAGCCAAGGGGGCCGCGGGACCCAGTACTTC. This encodes CASSQGGRGTQYF. The chain recombines TRBV14 with TRBJ2-5; a possible D gene is TRBD1 (5 bases). The CDR3 length is 13 residues. Trimming removed 1 base from V and 7 bases from J, with 10 bases in between. From germline, CDR1 is SGHDN and CDR2 FVKESK.